This T cell receptor beta chain was retrieved from a study of blood T cells in healthy people across ages (dated by TCRdb to between 2014 and 2017). Study-wide context: In model experiments, roughly one uniquely barcoded TCR beta cDNA molecule per two T cells was captured by template switching. Age-related changes in TCR beta repertoire diversity were measured in the study by deep sequencing normalized with unique cDNA molecular identifiers. The donors were divided into four age groups: young (average around 17 years), middle-aged (approximately 39), aged (about 62) and long-lived (roughly 88). Donors of different ages were randomly distributed across sequencing lanes to avoid experimental bias. Using the same blood draw, the study looked at two additional independent replicas of 1 million unique cDNA reads for two donors, one aged 18 to 30 and the other aged 80 or older. Results the study describes overall, beyond this receptor: Conclusive comparison of naive and antigen-experienced compartments was prevented by the profiling of bulk unsorted PBMCs. Because the CMV infection status of the donors was unknown, age-related changes in expanded clonotypes may potentially have been confounded. The percentage of naive T cells measured by flow cytometry correlated strongly with observed TCR beta diversity. Estimates of total diversity from one million sequenced T cells were regarded as lower bounds and underestimates. Observed TCR beta diversity per million T cells fell roughly linearly with age, and a significant reduction was already apparent by age around 44. Compared with the aged group, more naive CD4+ T cells, fewer expanded clones and increased TCR diversity were shown by the long-lived group, suggesting age selection.

CDR1 and CDR2, looked up from the germline V gene, are KGHSH and LQKENI. From its cysteine to its phenylalanine, the CDR3 spans 15 amino acids. The retained sequence is limited to the CDR3, 45 bases, with the frame set at the first base. The roughly 39 donors, aged about 6 to 90 years, were systemically healthy Caucasian individuals from Russia. Each donor gave around 9 milliliters of peripheral blood, collected into EDTA-treated Vacutainer tubes. Ficoll-Paque density-gradient centrifugation was used to isolate PBMCs, with at least 6.5 million per sample. Total RNA was extracted from PBMCs with Trizol reagent, with at least 6 micrograms obtained per sample. The percentages of naive CD45RAhigh/CD27high T cells were determined by flow cytometry on a PBMC aliquot from every donor. About this clonotype: The specificity of this receptor is unknown. One junction end does not reproduce the germline sequence, and a read error may be involved.

Libraries were built with 5' RACE. Sequenced on an Illumina HiSeq 2500. A second PCR of roughly 7 to 11 cycles was run with a J-beta primer mix and a sample-barcoded 5' primer. A unique molecular identifier was introduced onto each TCR beta cDNA molecule by a template-switch 5' adaptor carrying 12 random nucleotides. Each sample yielded at least 2.5 million CDR3-containing paired-end reads. All of the RNA was converted into first-strand cDNA using the Mint cDNA synthesis kit, with a TRBC-specific oligonucleotide serving as the primer. Following uracil-DNA glycosylase treatment, all cDNA underwent a first 18-cycle PCR with the universal primers M1SS and BC2_uni_R. Under the source paper's analysis protocol: For normalization, 1 million high-quality reads were randomly selected from each sample, with every read carrying a distinct molecular identifier. Instead of being binned into consensus sequences, reads with shared molecular identifiers were discarded. MiTCR, run with a Q25 quality threshold and the strictest error-elimination algorithm, handled CDR3 identification, clonotype clustering and error correction. A nonparametric unseen species model with Euler transformation was used to estimate lower-bound total TCR beta diversity. TCRdb reprocessed the public reads (quality trimming at Q25 with fastp, clone calling with MiXCR) and kept in-frame beta chains. Records with the same CDR3 protein are collapsed into one entry carrying the most frequent genes and DNA. These V and J calls derive from TCRdb rather than the authors' analysis. The sample table contains about 1.5 million distinct CDR3 sequences; only one count was recorded for less than 45% of them. The top ten hold just over 4% of the sample.

Here the chain combines TRBV18 and TRBJ2-3; D gene: possibly TRBD2, on 6 matching bases. This clonotype was sampled from a woman aged 18-35 years in good health. Sequencing input: blood. The base sequence is TGTGCCAGCACAAGCGGCGGGGATAGCACAGAGACGCAGTATTTT. Its coded protein is CASTSGGDSTETQYF.